These 17 T cell receptor beta chains originate from one sample sequenced in a study of blood T cells in healthy people across ages (dated by TCRdb to about 2015). Library preparation employed 5' RACE. Sequenced using an Illumina HiSeq 2500. A second about 6 to 11 cycle PCR used a sample-barcoded 5' primer and a J-beta primer mix. TCRdb reran the public reads through fastp at Q25 and MiXCR, keeping productive beta chains. For every CDR3 protein sequence, its rows merge into one entry that carries the most common genes and DNA. The sample records fewer than 1.5 million distinct CDR3 sequences, around two fifths of which are singletons. 7.9% of the sample goes to the ten largest clones. The sample comprised blood. Source of these receptors: a woman aged 18-29 years in good health.

The chain uses TRBV10-3 and TRBJ2-5; D perhaps matches TRBD2 (6 bases). V was pared by 2 bases and J by 11 bases, with 27 bases between. CDR1 is ENHRY, CDR2 SYGVKD, per germline. The CDR3 consists of 17 residues. The CDR3 loop reads CAISEIGSGGPSDEQYF. The CDR3 DNA sequence: TGTGCCATCAGTGAGATAGGTAGTGGAGGGCCCTCGGATGAGCAGTACTTC.

This clonotype was found a few times. The CDR3 is CASKLSGYTGELFF. The CDR3 DNA is TGCGCCAGCAAACTAAGCGGTTACACCGGGGAGCTGTTTTTT. The chain employs TRBV4-1 and TRBJ2-2, with a weak D call TRBD2 (5 bases). V dropped 7 bases and J dropped 3 bases, with 12 bases sitting between them. Germline V gene data show CDR1 as MGHRA and CDR2 as YSYEKL. This CDR3 has 14 residues.

This clonotype came up a few times. The chain uses TRBV2 and TRBJ1-6, with 8 nucleotides matching TRBD1. The CDR3 is 15 amino acids. With V trimmed by 7 bases and J by 15 bases, 17 bases remained unmatched. The germline gives CDR1 SNHLY, CDR2 FYNNEI. CDR3 sequence (DNA): TGTGCCAGCATCGAAACCGGGACAGGAATTACTTACCTCCACTTT. Encoded protein: CASIETGTGITYLHF.

This chain joins TRBV6-1 and TRBJ1-2; no clear D gene. The germline V gene has CDR1 MNHNS and CDR2 SASEGT. Between the trimmed V and J ends, which lost 1 base and 8 bases, there was a span of 14 bases. The CDR3 sequence is 14 residues long. The CDR3, as DNA: TGTGCCAGCAGTGAAGACAGAGGGCTCGGGGGCTACACCTTC. Its protein is CASSEDRGLGGYTF.

V and J are TRBV11-2 and TRBJ1-3; 7 positions match TRBD1. V was clipped by 5 bases and J by 4 bases; unmatched bases: 8. The CDR3 covers 15 residues. Germline CDR1 and CDR2: SGHAT and FQNNGV. The DNA of the CDR3 is TGTGCCAGCAGCCCTATGTACAGGGGAGGAAACACCATATATTTT. Its translation is CASSPMYRGGNTIYF. Together with reference TRBV11-2 and TRBJ1-3, the CDR3 gives the full variable domain: EAGVAQSPRYKIIEKRQSVAFWCNPISGHATLYWYQQILGQGPKLLIQFQNNGVVDDSQLPKDRFSAERLKGVDSTLKIQPAKLEDSAVYLCASSPMYRGGNTIYFGEGSWLTVV.

A single count supports this clonotype. The V and J genes are TRBV27 and TRBJ2-6; 10 bases are shared with TRBD2. Germline loops: CDR1 MNHEY, CDR2 SMNVEV (reference sequence). V lost 2 bases and J lost 1; bases outside the gene matches: 8. The CDR3 extends over 19 amino acids. This CDR3 reads CASSLRTPGLASGANVLTF. The CDR3 DNA follows: TGTGCCAGCAGTTTACGGACCCCGGGACTAGCGTCTGGGGCCAACGTCCTGACTTTC.

This clonotype showed up just a few times. The V call is TRBV9, the J call TRBJ1-1, with 7 bases lining up with TRBD1. The germline gives CDR1 SGDLS, CDR2 YYNGEE. The junction had 7 bases not matched to a gene; V was cut back by 4 bases and J by 1 base. CDR3 size: 15 residues. CDR3 DNA: TGTGCCAGCAGCCGACGGGACAGAGAGAACACTGAAGCTTTCTTT. This gives the protein CASSRRDRENTEAFF.

The gene calls are TRBV18 and TRBJ2-7; 8 nucleotides line up with TRBD2. Unmatched junction bases numbered 8, after V lost 2 bases and J lost 2 bases. This CDR3 is built from 16 residues. CDR1 KGHSH and CDR2 LQKENI come from the germline V gene. The CDR3 DNA reads TGTGCCAGCTCACCATCGGGACGGGGGGGAACCTACGAGCAGTACTTC. As protein: CASSPSGRGGTYEQYF.

The rearrangement links TRBV28 to TRBJ1-3, with unresolved D. Trimming removed 6 bases at V and 2 bases at J, with 11 bases between. The length of the CDR3 is 14 residues. Germline values: CDR1 MDHEN, CDR2 SYDVKM. CDR3: CASRPDLAGNTIYF. The CDR3, as DNA: TGTGCCAGCAGACCGGACCTCGCTGGAAACACCATATATTTT.

The rearrangement uses TRBV6-1 and TRBJ2-5, with D hard to call. The DNA matches TRBJ2-7 better at its end, which makes the J call doubtful. Germline CDR1 and CDR2: MNHNS and SASEGT. CDR3 length: 14 residues. In DNA, the CDR3 is TGTGCCAGCCAAGGCCGGGCATCCAGCCACGAGCAGTACTTC. It yields the protein CASQGRASSHEQYF.

This clonotype has just a few counts. This sequence joins TRBV20-1 and TRBJ2-7; 8 nucleotides agree with TRBD2. This CDR3 region has 15 residues. J lost 0 bases, V lost 8 bases, and 12 bases had no gene match. Germline CDR1 is DFQATT and CDR2 is SNEGSKA (reference sequence). The CDR3 protein is CSSMGISGGSYEQYF. The CDR3 nucleotides read TGCAGTTCCATGGGGATCAGCGGGGGCTCCTACGAGCAGTACTTC.

This clonotype has only a few counts. In DNA, the CDR3 is TGTGCCAGCAGCCAAGCTCGGCTGTCCTCTGGGGCCAACGTCCTGACTTTC. It yields the protein CASSQARLSSGANVLTF. The V and J genes are TRBV14 and TRBJ2-6; D is ambiguous. This CDR3 is built from 17 residues. Germline CDR1 is SGHDN and CDR2 is FVKESK. The ends were cut back, 1 base at V and 0 bases at J, with 10 bases in the middle. Drawing the rest from reference TRBV14 and TRBJ2-6, the complete variable domain is EAGVTQFPSHSVIEKGQTVTLRCDPISGHDNLYWYRRVMGKEIKFLLHFVKESKQDESGMPNNRFLAERTGGTYSTLKVQPAELEDSGVYFCASSQARLSSGANVLTFGAGSRLTVL.

This clonotype has just one count. The chain has TRBV29-1 and TRBJ2-3, with TRBD1 matching 9 bases. With 7 bases clipped from V and 4 bases from J, the junction kept 9 bases outside the gene matches. CDR3 length: 14 residues. CDR1 and CDR2 from the germline V gene are SQVTM and ANQGSEA. The chain's CDR3 is CSARPGTGSDTQYF. The CDR3 region has the DNA TGCAGCGCCCGTCCCGGGACAGGGTCAGATACGCAGTATTTT.

The chain combines TRBV20-1 with TRBJ2-7; TRBD2 aligns across 9 bases. The CDR3 has 15 amino acids. Germline V gives CDR1 DFQATT, CDR2 SNEGSKA (reference sequence). Trimming at V came to 3 bases and at J to 3 bases, leaving 9 bases not matched to a gene. Here the CDR3 DNA reads TGCAGTGCTAGGGAAATAGCGGGGGATCGCTACGAGCAGTACTTC. It translates to CSAREIAGDRYEQYF.

The chain carries TRBV6-6 and TRBJ2-3; tentative D call: TRBD1 (5 bases). V was pared by 6 bases and J by 6 bases, with 10 bases between. Per the germline V gene, CDR1 is MNHNY and CDR2 is SVGAGI (reference sequence). This CDR3 is 12 amino acids long. This CDR3 is CASRMTADTQYF. In nucleotides, the CDR3 is TGTGCCAGCAGGATGACAGCGGATACGCAGTATTTT.

V usage is TRBV19 and J usage is TRBJ1-5, with 10 bases that match TRBD1. V shed 5 bases and J 3 bases; nucleotides not matched to a gene: 7. Per germline, CDR1 LNHDA and CDR2 SQIVND (reference sequence). The length of the CDR3 is 16 residues. CDR3 in DNA: TGTGCCAGTAGTCGACAGGGGGCAACGAACAATCAGCCCCAGCATTTT. Protein sequence: CASSRQGATNNQPQHF. Using reference TRBV19 and TRBJ1-5 for the parts outside the CDR3, the full variable domain is DGGITQSPKYLFRKEGQNVTLSCEQNLNHDAMYWYRQDPGQGLRLIYYSQIVNDFQKGDIAEGYSVSREKKESFPLTVTSAQKNPTAFYLCASSRQGATNNQPQHFGDGTRLSIL.

This clonotype was picked up many times. The V and J genes are TRBV20-1 and TRBJ2-1, with 8 positions matching TRBD1. The CDR3 covers 12 residues. In germline, CDR1 is DFQATT, CDR2 SNEGSKA (reference sequence). With V trimmed by 5 bases and J by 6 bases, 3 bases remained unmatched. The CDR3 reads CSAGQGINEQFF. The CDR3 coding sequence is TGCAGTGCTGGACAGGGTATCAATGAGCAGTTCTTC.